This T cell receptor beta chain originates from a study of beta chain features in type 1 diabetes. Study-level background: Cell yields, gender and age were similar in healthy donors and patients. Study results and limitations: All four CD4+ subsets of Type 1 diabetes patients contained TCRB CDR3s that were moderately but significantly shorter.

Worth noting for this clone: Antigen unknown.

As every portion of the isolated RNA was reverse transcribed, the sequencing read expressed TCRB transcripts. Libraries were prepared by immunoSEQ multiplex PCR; TCRdb keeps only in-frame clonotypes and omits some of them. The data contain about 710,000 clones, about an eighth of them singletons. Over 95% purity was reached by all sorted populations. This TCR came from a young man with type 1 diabetes. The sequencing sample was made of naive CD4+ T cells from blood.

Written as DNA, the CDR3 is TGTGCCAGCCTTCTTAACTACGAGCAGTACTTC. It yields the protein CASLLNYEQYF. V usage is TRBV28 and J usage is TRBJ2-7; D is ambiguous. This CDR3 is 11 amino acids long. In germline, CDR1 is MDHEN, CDR2 SYDVKM. V was trimmed by 8 bases and J by 3 bases, leaving 8 bases between them.